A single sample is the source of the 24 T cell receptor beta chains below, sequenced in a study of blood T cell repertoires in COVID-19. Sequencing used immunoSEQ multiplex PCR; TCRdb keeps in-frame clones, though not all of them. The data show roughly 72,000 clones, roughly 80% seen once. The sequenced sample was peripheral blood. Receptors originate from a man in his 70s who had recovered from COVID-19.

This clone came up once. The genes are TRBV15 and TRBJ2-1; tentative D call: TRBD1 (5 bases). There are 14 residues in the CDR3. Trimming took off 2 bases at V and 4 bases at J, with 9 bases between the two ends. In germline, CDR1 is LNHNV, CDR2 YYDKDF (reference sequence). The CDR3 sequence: CATSRKRQYNEQFF. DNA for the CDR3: TGTGCCACCAGCAGAAAAAGACAGTACAATGAGCAGTTCTTC.

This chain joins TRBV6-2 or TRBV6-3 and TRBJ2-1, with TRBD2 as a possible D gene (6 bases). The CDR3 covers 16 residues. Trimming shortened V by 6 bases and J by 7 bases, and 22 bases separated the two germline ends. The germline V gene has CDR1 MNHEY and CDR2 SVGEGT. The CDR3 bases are TGTGCCAGCAGGTACGGCCCGGGAGCGATAGCGAATGAGCAGTTCTTC. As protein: CASRYGPGAIANEQFF.

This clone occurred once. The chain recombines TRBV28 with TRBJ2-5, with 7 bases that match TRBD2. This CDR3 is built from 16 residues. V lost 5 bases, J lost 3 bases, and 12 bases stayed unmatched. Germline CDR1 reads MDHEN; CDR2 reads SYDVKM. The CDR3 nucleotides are TGTGCCAGCAGTCCTCATCCCGGTGGGGGGGAAGAGACCCAGTACTTC. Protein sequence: CASSPHPGGGEETQYF.

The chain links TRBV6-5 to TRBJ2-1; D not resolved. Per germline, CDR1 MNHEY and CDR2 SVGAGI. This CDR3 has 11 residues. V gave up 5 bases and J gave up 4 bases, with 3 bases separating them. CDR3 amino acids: CASSLYNEQFF. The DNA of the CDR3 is TGTGCCAGCAGTCTATACAATGAGCAGTTCTTC.

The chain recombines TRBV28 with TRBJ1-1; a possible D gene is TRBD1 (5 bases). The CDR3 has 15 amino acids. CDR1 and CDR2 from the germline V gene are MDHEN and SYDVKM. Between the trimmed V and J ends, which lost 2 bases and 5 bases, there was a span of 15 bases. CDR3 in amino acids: CASSLVRHGGTEAFF. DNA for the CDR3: TGTGCCAGCAGTTTAGTACGACATGGGGGGACTGAAGCTTTCTTT. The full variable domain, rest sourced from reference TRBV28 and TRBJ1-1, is DVKVTQSSRYLVKRTGEKVFLECVQDMDHENMFWYRQDPGLGLRLIYFSYDVKMKEKGDIPEGYSVSREKKERFSLILESASTNQTSMYLCASSLVRHGGTEAFFGQGTRLTVV.

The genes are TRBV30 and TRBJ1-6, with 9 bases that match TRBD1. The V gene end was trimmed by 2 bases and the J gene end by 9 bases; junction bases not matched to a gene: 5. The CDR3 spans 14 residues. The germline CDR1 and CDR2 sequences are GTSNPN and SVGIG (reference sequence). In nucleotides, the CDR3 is TGTGCCTGGAGTCTGGGACAGGGAAGTTCACCCCTCCACTTT. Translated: CAWSLGQGSSPLHF. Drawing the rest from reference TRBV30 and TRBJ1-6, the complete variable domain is SQTIHQWPATLVQPVGSPLSLECTVEGTSNPNLYWYRQAAGRGLQLLFYSVGIGQISSEVPQNLSASRPQDRQFILSSKKLLLSDSGFYLCAWSLGQGSSPLHFGNGTRLTVT.

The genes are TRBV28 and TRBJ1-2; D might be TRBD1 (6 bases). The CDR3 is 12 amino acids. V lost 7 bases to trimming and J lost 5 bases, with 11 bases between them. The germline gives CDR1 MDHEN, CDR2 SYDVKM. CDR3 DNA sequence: TGTGCCAGCATGAGACAGGTTTATGGCTACACCTTC. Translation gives CASMRQVYGYTF.

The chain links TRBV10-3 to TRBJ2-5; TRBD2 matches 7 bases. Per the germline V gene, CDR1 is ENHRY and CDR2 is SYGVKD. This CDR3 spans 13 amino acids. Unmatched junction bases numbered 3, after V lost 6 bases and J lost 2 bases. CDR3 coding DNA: TGTGCCATCAGCCCCGGGGGGCAAGAGACCCAGTACTTC. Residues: CAISPGGQETQYF.

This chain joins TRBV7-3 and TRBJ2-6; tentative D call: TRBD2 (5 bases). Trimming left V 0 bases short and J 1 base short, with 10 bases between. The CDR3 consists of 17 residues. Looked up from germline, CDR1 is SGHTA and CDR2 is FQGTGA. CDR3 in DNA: TGTGCCAGCAGCTTAACTGCCCGGGGATCTGGGGCCAACGTCCTGACTTTC. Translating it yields CASSLTARGSGANVLTF.

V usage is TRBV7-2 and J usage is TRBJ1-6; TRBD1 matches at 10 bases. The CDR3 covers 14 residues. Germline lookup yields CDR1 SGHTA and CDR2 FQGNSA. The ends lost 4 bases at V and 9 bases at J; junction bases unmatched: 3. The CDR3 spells CASSSDRGSSPLHF. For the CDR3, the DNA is TGTGCCAGCAGCTCGGACAGGGGGTCTTCACCCCTCCACTTT.

The CDR3 sequence is CASSYVRDRGMNTEAFF. The CDR3 bases are TGTGCCAGCAGTTATGTTCGGGACAGGGGAATGAACACTGAAGCTTTCTTT. This chain connects TRBV6-2 or TRBV6-3 to TRBJ1-1, with TRBD1 matching 10 bases. Germline V CDR1 and CDR2: MNHEY, SVGEGT. There are 17 residues in the CDR3. J was trimmed by 0 bases and V by 3 bases; bases with no gene match: 7.

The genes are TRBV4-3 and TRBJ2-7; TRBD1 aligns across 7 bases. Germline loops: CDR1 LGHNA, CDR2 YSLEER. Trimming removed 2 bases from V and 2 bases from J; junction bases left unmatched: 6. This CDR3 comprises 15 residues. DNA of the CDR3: TGCGCCAGCAGCCAACATCTCACAGGGGCCTACGAGCAGTACTTC. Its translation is CASSQHLTGAYEQYF.

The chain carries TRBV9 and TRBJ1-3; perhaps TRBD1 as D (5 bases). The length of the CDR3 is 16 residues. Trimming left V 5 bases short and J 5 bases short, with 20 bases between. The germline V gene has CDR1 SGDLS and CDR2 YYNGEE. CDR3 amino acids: CASSLDLQGNRNTIYF. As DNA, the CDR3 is TGTGCCAGCAGTTTGGACCTTCAGGGCAATAGAAACACCATATATTTT.

For the CDR3, the DNA is TGTGCCAGCTCTGGACAGGGTGGCGAGCAGTACTTC. This codes for CASSGQGGEQYF. The V call is TRBV18, the J call TRBJ2-7, with TRBD1 matching over 8 bases. Per the germline V gene, CDR1 is KGHSH and CDR2 is LQKENI. The V and J ends lost 6 bases and 6 bases, in that order; junction bases with no gene match: 4. This CDR3 region has 12 residues.

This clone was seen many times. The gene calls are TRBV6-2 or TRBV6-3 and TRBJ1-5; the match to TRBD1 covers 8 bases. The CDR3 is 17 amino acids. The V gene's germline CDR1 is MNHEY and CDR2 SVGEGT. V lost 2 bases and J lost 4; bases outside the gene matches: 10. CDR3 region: CASSYTSGGYSNQPQHF. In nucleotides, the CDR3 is TGTGCCAGCAGTTACACCTCAGGGGGCTATAGTAATCAGCCCCAGCATTTT.

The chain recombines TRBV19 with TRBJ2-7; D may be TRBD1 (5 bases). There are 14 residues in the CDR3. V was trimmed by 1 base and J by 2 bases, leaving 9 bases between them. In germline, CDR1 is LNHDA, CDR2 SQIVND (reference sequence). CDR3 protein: CASSIGPGPYEQYF. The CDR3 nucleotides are TGTGCCAGTAGTATAGGTCCAGGGCCCTACGAGCAGTACTTC. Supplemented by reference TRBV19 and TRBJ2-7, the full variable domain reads DGGITQSPKYLFRKEGQNVTLSCEQNLNHDAMYWYRQDPGQGLRLIYYSQIVNDFQKGDIAEGYSVSREKKESFPLTVTSAQKNPTAFYLCASSIGPGPYEQYFGPGTRLTVT.

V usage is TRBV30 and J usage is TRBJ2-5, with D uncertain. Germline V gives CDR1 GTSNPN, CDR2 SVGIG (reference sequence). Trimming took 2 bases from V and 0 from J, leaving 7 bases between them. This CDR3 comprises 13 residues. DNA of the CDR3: TGTGCCTGGAGTCGGAGTAACCAAGAGACCCAGTACTTC. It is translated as CAWSRSNQETQYF.

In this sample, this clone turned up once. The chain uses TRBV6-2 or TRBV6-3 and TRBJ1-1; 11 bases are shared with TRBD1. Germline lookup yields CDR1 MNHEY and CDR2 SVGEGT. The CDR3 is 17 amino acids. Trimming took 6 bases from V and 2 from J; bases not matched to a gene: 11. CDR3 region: CASSRTGGATANTEAFF. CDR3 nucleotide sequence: TGTGCCAGCAGCCGGACAGGGGGCGCGACCGCCAACACTGAAGCTTTCTTT.

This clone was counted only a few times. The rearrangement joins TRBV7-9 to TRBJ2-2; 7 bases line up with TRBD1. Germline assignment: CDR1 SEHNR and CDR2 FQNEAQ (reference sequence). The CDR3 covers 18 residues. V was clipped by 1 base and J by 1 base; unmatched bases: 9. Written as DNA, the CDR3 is TGTGCCAGCAGCTTAGGGCGGTACAGGGGCCAGAACACCGGGGAGCTGTTTTTT. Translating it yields CASSLGRYRGQNTGELFF.

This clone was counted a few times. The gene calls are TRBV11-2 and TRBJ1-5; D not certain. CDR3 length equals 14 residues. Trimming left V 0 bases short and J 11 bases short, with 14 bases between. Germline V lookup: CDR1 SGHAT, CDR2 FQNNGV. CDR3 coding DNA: TGTGCCAGCAGCTTAGATCAGGCCACAGCTACCCAGCATTTT. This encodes CASSLDQATATQHF.

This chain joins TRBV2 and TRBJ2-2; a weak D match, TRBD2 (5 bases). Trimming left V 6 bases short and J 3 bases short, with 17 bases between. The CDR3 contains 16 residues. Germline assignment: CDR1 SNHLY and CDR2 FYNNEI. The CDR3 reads CASSRYAPGDTGELFF. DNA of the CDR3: TGTGCCAGCAGCCGATATGCCCCCGGGGACACCGGGGAGCTGTTTTTT.

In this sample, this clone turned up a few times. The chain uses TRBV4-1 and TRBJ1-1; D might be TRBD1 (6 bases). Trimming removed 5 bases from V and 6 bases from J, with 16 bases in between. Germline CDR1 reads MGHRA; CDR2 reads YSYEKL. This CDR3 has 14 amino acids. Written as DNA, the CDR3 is TGCGCCAGCAGCTGGCAGGGGAGAGAATCTGAAGCTTTCTTT. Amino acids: CASSWQGRESEAFF.

CDR3: CASSRNLGTGVHHGYTF. CDR3 DNA sequence: TGTGCCAGCAGCCGTAACCTAGGGACAGGGGTCCACCATGGCTACACCTTC. The genes are TRBV11-2 and TRBJ1-2, with TRBD1 identical over 10 bases. CDR3 size: 17 residues. CDR1 and CDR2 (germline): SGHAT, FQNNGV. Trimming cost V 5 bases and J 6 bases; bases outside gene matches: 15.

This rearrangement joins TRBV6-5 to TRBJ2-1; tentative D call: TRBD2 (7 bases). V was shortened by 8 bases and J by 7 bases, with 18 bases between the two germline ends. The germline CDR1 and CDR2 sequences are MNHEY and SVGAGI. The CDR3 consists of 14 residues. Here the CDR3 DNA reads TGTGCCAGCTCGGGGGGCTGGAGAGAAAATGAGCAGTTCTTC. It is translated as CASSGGWRENEQFF.